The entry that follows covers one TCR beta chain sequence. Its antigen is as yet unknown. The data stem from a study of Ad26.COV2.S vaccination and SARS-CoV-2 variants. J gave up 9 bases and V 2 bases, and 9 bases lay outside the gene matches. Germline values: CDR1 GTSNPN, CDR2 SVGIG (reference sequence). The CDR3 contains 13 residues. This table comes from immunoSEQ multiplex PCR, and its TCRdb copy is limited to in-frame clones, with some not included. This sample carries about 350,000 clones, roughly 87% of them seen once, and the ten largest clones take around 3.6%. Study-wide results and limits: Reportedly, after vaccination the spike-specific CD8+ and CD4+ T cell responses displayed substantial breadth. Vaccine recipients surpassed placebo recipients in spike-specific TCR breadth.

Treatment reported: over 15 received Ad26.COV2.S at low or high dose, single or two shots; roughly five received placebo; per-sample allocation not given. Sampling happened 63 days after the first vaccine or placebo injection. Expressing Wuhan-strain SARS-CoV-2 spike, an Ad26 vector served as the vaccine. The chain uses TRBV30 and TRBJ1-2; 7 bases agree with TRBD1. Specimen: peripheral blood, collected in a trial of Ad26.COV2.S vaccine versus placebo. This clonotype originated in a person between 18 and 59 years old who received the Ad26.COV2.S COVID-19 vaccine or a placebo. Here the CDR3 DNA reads TGTGCCTGGAGTCCAGGGGGTCTTTTTAGCTACACCTTC. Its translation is CAWSPGGLFSYTF. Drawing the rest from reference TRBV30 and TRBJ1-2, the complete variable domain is SQTIHQWPATLVQPVGSPLSLECTVEGTSNPNLYWYRQAAGRGLQLLFYSVGIGQISSEVPQNLSASRPQDRQFILSSKKLLLSDSGFYLCAWSPGGLFSYTFGSGTRLTVV.